This passage covers 27 T cell receptor beta chains from one sample sequenced in a study of vaccination effects on CD4 cells after COVID-19. Antigen-specific CD4+ T cell clonotypes were called by their expansion after viral peptide-pool culture in ViraFEST. With more than 9 days of culture completed, CD4+ T cells were isolated. Prior SARS-CoV-2 infection was absent in the vaccine recipients, as shown by negative nucleocapsid antibodies. Their antigens remain unidentified. Here immunoSEQ multiplex PCR was the method, and the copy in TCRdb shows in-frame clones only, minus some. The sample contains roughly 30,000 clones, 73% of which appear only once. Specimen: CD4+ T cells from PBMCs cultured with HCoV-OC43 spike peptides, collected before COVID-19 vaccination. Subset defined: HCoV-OC43 spike overlapping peptide pool stimulation. The receptors stem from a human donor who received a COVID-19 vaccine.

This chain connects TRBV20-1 to TRBJ2-3; D may be TRBD1 or TRBD2 (5 bases each). V lost 3 bases and J 1 base, leaving 17 bases between the germline ends. The CDR3 extends over 16 amino acids. Germline CDR1 and CDR2: DFQATT and SNEGSKA (reference sequence). The CDR3 DNA sequence: TGCAGTGCTAGTCTGTCGGGACCTCTCGGCACAGATACGCAGTATTTT. It is translated as CSASLSGPLGTDTQYF.

The chain uses TRBV19 and TRBJ2-1, with TRBD2 matching 14 bases. Germline assignment: CDR1 LNHDA and CDR2 SQIVND (reference sequence). Trimming cost V 6 bases and J 9 bases; bases outside gene matches: 4. This CDR3 spans 14 amino acids. CDR3 protein: CASRPGLAGAEQFF. The CDR3 nucleotides read TGTGCCAGTAGGCCGGGACTAGCGGGAGCTGAGCAGTTCTTC. The entire variable domain, with the rest obtained from reference TRBV19 and TRBJ2-1, is as follows: DGGITQSPKYLFRKEGQNVTLSCEQNLNHDAMYWYRQDPGQGLRLIYYSQIVNDFQKGDIAEGYSVSREKKESFPLTVTSAQKNPTAFYLCASRPGLAGAEQFFGPGTRLTVL.

The chain uses TRBV7-2 and TRBJ1-5, with D unresolved. The CDR3 is 15 amino acids. The V and J ends lost 1 base and 0 bases respectively, with 7 bases between them. Germline V gene sequence: CDR1 SGHTA, CDR2 FQGNSA. CDR3 DNA: TGTGCCAGCAGCTTAGGGCATAATAGCAATCAGCCCCAGCATTTT. Translating gives CASSLGHNSNQPQHF.

This clone was seen more than once but under ten times. The V call is TRBV7-9, the J call TRBJ1-3; 10 nucleotides match TRBD1. This CDR3 spans 16 amino acids. The germline V gene encodes CDR1 SEHNR and CDR2 FQNEAQ (reference sequence). V trimming: 5 bases; J trimming: 0 bases; junction bases outside the gene matches: 4. The CDR3 region is CASSDRGPDSGNTIYF. The CDR3 region has the DNA TGTGCCAGCAGCGACAGGGGGCCGGACTCTGGAAACACCATATATTTT.

J is TRBJ1-1 and V is TRBV28, with no clear D. Germline V gives CDR1 MDHEN, CDR2 SYDVKM. The CDR3 is made up of 14 amino acids. Trimming took off 5 bases at V and 4 bases at J, with 14 bases between the two ends. The chain's CDR3 is CASSIPEPGTEAFF. CDR3 bases: TGTGCCAGCAGTATACCTGAGCCGGGCACTGAAGCTTTCTTT.

This clone appeared once. This chain links TRBV27 with TRBJ1-5; no firm D call. Deletions cut 5 bases from V and 2 bases from J, with 7 bases between. The CDR3 consists of 13 residues. Per the germline V gene, CDR1 is MNHEY and CDR2 is SMNVEV (reference sequence). CDR3 sequence reads: CASSNGGNQPQHF. The CDR3 DNA follows: TGTGCCAGCAGTAACGGAGGCAATCAGCCCCAGCATTTT.

This chain connects TRBV12-3 or TRBV12-4 to TRBJ1-2; a weak D match, TRBD1 (6 bases). The CDR3 totals 11 residues. With 6 bases removed from V and 9 bases from J, the gap between germline ends came to 11 bases. DNA of the CDR3: TGTGCCAGCAGCCTAACAGGGAGCTACACCTTC. This encodes CASSLTGSYTF.

The chain uses TRBV4-2 and TRBJ1-2; D is unresolved. The CDR3 is made up of 13 amino acids. Germline V CDR1 and CDR2: LGHNA, YNFKEQ. V shed 0 bases and J shed 6 bases, with 8 bases lying between them. CDR3 DNA: TGTGCCAGCAGCCAAGAACAGTGGGATGGCTACACCTTC. It specifies CASSQEQWDGYTF.

The chain couples TRBV5-1 to TRBJ1-1, with D possibly matching TRBD1 (6 bases). The CDR3 extends over 15 amino acids. V was shortened by 4 bases and J by 1 base, with 14 bases between the two germline ends. CDR1 is SGHRS, CDR2 YFSETQ, per germline. CDR3 sequence: CASSAVGGPNTEAFF. The CDR3 DNA sequence: TGCGCCAGCAGCGCAGTTGGGGGCCCGAACACTGAAGCTTTCTTT.

This clone was seen a few times. The V and J genes are TRBV25-1 and TRBJ2-2; 8 nucleotides match TRBD1. CDR3 length: 15 amino acids. Germline CDR1 is MGHDK and CDR2 is SYGVNS. The J segment lost 7 bases and the V segment lost 3 bases, leaving 7 bases of the junction unmatched. CDR3 region: CASSDPTGGIGELFF. CDR3 DNA sequence: TGTGCCAGCAGTGACCCTACAGGGGGGATCGGGGAGCTGTTTTTT.

The chain uses TRBV2 and TRBJ1-1, with D possibly being TRBD1 (6 bases). CDR1 is SNHLY, CDR2 FYNNEI, per germline. The V gene lost 2 bases and the J gene lost 1 base, with 8 bases spanning the gap. This CDR3 spans 14 amino acids. CDR3 bases: TGTGCCAGCAGTGAATGGGGGCCGAACACTGAAGCTTTCTTT. Translated: CASSEWGPNTEAFF.

V gene TRBV5-1 combines with J gene TRBJ1-5; no clear D. V was cut by 3 bases and J by 1 base, with 20 bases left in between. CDR1 is SGHRS, CDR2 YFSETQ, per germline. The CDR3 loop spans 18 amino acids. The CDR3 DNA reads as TGCGCCAGCAGCTCAGACGGGCCCAATGTAGTGAGCAATCAGCCCCAGCATTTT. This sequence encodes CASSSDGPNVVSNQPQHF.

The rearrangement uses TRBV2 and TRBJ1-2; a weak D match, TRBD1 (5 bases). This CDR3 is 14 amino acids long. Trimming shortened V by 4 bases and J by 8 bases, and 17 bases separated the two germline ends. CDR1 and CDR2 (germline): SNHLY, FYNNEI. CDR3 sequence: CASSGRGESAGYTF. The CDR3 DNA reads as TGTGCCAGCAGTGGTAGGGGCGAATCGGCCGGCTACACCTTC.

V gene TRBV20-1 combines with J gene TRBJ2-5; D remains ambiguous. Germline V CDR1 and CDR2: DFQATT, SNEGSKA (reference sequence). The CDR3 runs to 11 residues. The CDR3 DNA reads as TGCAGCGCTGCCGGACAAGAGACCCAGTACTTC. This gives the protein CSAAGQETQYF.

The chain couples TRBV19 to TRBJ1-2, with 10 nucleotides matching TRBD1. The junction had 7 bases not matched to a gene; V was cut back by 6 bases and J by 6 bases. The CDR3 totals 14 residues. CDR1 is LNHDA and CDR2 is SQIVND in the germline V gene (reference sequence). The CDR3 DNA reads TGTGCCAGTAGAGACAGGGGGCGCGTCGATGGCTACACCTTC. It translates to CASRDRGRVDGYTF.

V gene TRBV6-1 combines with J gene TRBJ1-5; tentatively, D is TRBD1 (6 bases). Per germline, CDR1 MNHNS and CDR2 SASEGT. The CDR3 length is 17 residues. V was cut by 4 bases and J by 5 bases, with 21 bases left in between. CDR3: CASSALRGRDVYQPQHF. The CDR3 bases are TGTGCCAGCAGTGCTCTCAGGGGCAGGGATGTCTATCAGCCCCAGCATTTT.

This clone ranks as large. This chain links TRBV6-5 with TRBJ2-5; the D is unclear. Looked up from germline, CDR1 is MNHEY and CDR2 is SVGAGI. This CDR3 contains 14 residues. Trimming removed 4 bases from V and 0 bases from J, with 9 bases in between. In DNA form, the CDR3 reads TGTGCCAGCAGTTCTAACGGGTACCAAGAGACCCAGTACTTC. Translating gives CASSSNGYQETQYF.

This clone turned up a few times. V and J are TRBV7-2 and TRBJ1-5; TRBD1 might be the D (6 bases). CDR3 length equals 13 residues. V lost 5 bases to trimming and J lost 3 bases, with 8 bases between them. From germline, CDR1 is SGHTA and CDR2 FQGNSA. The CDR3 sequence is CASSRDNNQPQHF. For the CDR3, the DNA is TGTGCCAGCAGCCGGGACAACAATCAGCCCCAGCATTTT.

The chain couples TRBV24-1 to TRBJ1-4, with 10 nucleotides matching TRBD1. Trimming cost V 9 bases and J 7 bases; bases outside gene matches: 4. Germline-derived CDR1 and CDR2 are KGHDR and SFDVKD. The CDR3 length is 13 residues. Written as DNA, the CDR3 is TGTGCCACCTCGGACAGGGGGAGTGAAAAACTGTTTTTT. This translates into CATSDRGSEKLFF.

This rearrangement joins TRBV25-1 to TRBJ2-7; D may be TRBD2 (6 bases). The CDR3 is 12 amino acids. The V end lost 8 bases, the J end lost 2 bases, and 10 bases lay between the germline ends. The V gene's germline CDR1 is MGHDK and CDR2 SYGVNS. CDR3 region: CASSRGTYEQYF. The CDR3 DNA reads TGTGCCAGCTCCCGGGGGACCTACGAGCAGTACTTC.

V and J are TRBV4-2 and TRBJ2-1; 7 bases line up with TRBD2. After removal of 5 bases from V and 0 bases from J, the junction contained 10 bases not matched to a gene. CDR3 length equals 17 residues. Germline values: CDR1 LGHNA, CDR2 YNFKEQ. The chain's CDR3 is CASSNGPSGSSYNEQFF. The DNA of the CDR3 is TGTGCCAGCAGCAATGGGCCTAGCGGAAGCTCCTACAATGAGCAGTTCTTC.

The rearrangement uses TRBV19 and TRBJ1-1; weak D call: TRBD1 (6 bases). Between the trimmed V and J ends, which lost 4 bases and 0 bases, there was a span of 9 bases. This CDR3 region has 14 residues. The germline CDR1 and CDR2 sequences are LNHDA and SQIVND (reference sequence). The CDR3 region is CASSKGTLNTEAFF. In nucleotides, the CDR3 is TGTGCCAGTAGTAAGGGGACACTGAACACTGAAGCTTTCTTT. Drawing the rest from reference TRBV19 and TRBJ1-1, the complete variable domain is DGGITQSPKYLFRKEGQNVTLSCEQNLNHDAMYWYRQDPGQGLRLIYYSQIVNDFQKGDIAEGYSVSREKKESFPLTVTSAQKNPTAFYLCASSKGTLNTEAFFGQGTRLTVV.

The sample holds one count of this clone. The chain joins TRBV28 to TRBJ1-6; D gene unclear. Trimming left V 6 bases short and J 10 bases short, with 22 bases between. The CDR3 has 16 residues. Germline V gene data show CDR1 as MDHEN and CDR2 as SYDVKM. The CDR3 reads CASRSYLGFGRSPLHF. The DNA of the CDR3 is TGTGCCAGCAGATCGTATTTAGGATTCGGAAGATCACCCCTCCACTTT.

The chain combines TRBV3-1 (or the pseudogene TRBV3-2) with TRBJ2-3; 11 bases are shared with TRBD2. This CDR3 comprises 15 residues. CDR1 and CDR2 (germline): LGHDT, YNNKEL (reference sequence). J was trimmed by 7 bases and V by 6 bases; bases with no gene match: 9. CDR3: CASRPTSGGRNTQYF. CDR3 nucleotides: TGTGCCAGCAGGCCCACTAGCGGGGGTAGAAATACGCAGTATTTT.

Only a few counts were recorded for this clone. The gene calls are TRBV19 and TRBJ2-7; D might be TRBD2 (5 bases). The CDR3 runs to 16 residues. Trimming pared 4 bases from V and 0 bases from J, leaving 16 bases between. The germline gives CDR1 LNHDA, CDR2 SQIVND (reference sequence). The CDR3 DNA is TGTGCCAGTAGTAGGAGAAAGGGAGAGGGCTCCTACGAGCAGTACTTC. Translating gives CASSRRKGEGSYEQYF.

This chain uses TRBV6-1 with TRBJ1-2; tentative D call: TRBD1 (5 bases). The CDR3 is made up of 16 amino acids. Per the germline V gene, CDR1 is MNHNS and CDR2 is SASEGT. Trimming shortened V by 4 bases and J by 8 bases, and 23 bases separated the two germline ends. The CDR3 DNA follows: TGTGCCAGCAGTGGATGGGGGTTGGATAGGTCTACGGGCTACACCTTC. Translation: CASSGWGLDRSTGYTF.

This clone has just a few counts. J is TRBJ1-1 and V is TRBV27; D might be TRBD1 (6 bases). Per germline, CDR1 MNHEY and CDR2 SMNVEV (reference sequence). The CDR3 has 13 amino acids. The germline V and J ends were trimmed by 6 bases and 7 bases, with 15 bases remaining between them. The CDR3 DNA follows: TGTGCCAGCAGCTTAGGAACAGGGTTTGAAGCTTTCTTT. Translating gives CASSLGTGFEAFF.